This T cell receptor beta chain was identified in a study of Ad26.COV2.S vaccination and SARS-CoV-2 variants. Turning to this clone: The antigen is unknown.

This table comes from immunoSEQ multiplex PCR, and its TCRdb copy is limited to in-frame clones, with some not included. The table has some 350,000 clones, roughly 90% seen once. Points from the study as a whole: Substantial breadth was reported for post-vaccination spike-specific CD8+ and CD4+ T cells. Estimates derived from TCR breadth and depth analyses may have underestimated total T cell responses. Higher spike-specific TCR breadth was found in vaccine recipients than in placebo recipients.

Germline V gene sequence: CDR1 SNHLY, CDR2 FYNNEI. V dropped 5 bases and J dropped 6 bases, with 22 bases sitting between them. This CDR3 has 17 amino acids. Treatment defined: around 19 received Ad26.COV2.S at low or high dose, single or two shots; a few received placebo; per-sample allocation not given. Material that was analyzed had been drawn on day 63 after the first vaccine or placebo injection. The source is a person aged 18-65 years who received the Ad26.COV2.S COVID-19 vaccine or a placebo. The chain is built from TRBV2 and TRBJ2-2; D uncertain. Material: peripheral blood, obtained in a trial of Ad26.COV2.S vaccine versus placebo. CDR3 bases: TGTGCCAGCAGTCGATTACAGCCGGCCGGTTGGTCCGGGGAGCTGTTTTTT. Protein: CASSRLQPAGWSGELFF.